This T cell receptor (beta chain) was captured in a study of Ad26.COV2.S vaccination and SARS-CoV-2 variants. The wider study: In the COV1001 trial, the donor was in the Ad26.COV2.S arm. Intramuscular Ad26.COV2.S doses were given once or twice, 56 days apart. Findings and limits, study-wide: The breadth of spike-specific CD8+ and CD4+ T cell responses after vaccination was reportedly substantial.

Repertoires were generated with immunoSEQ multiplex PCR, while TCRdb's copy carries only in-frame clones and drops some. Of about 450,000 clones detected, roughly nine tenths appear once; the ten largest clones hold 2.5%. The treatment denotes: roughly 20 received Ad26.COV2.S at low or high dose, single or two shots; 5 received placebo; per-sample allocation not given. The samples date from day 63 after the first vaccine or placebo injection. The CDR3 runs 13 residues. Deletions cut 2 bases from V and 0 bases from J, with 4 bases between. The germline V gene encodes CDR1 ENHRY and CDR2 SYGVKD. Worth noting for this clone: Its antigen is as yet unknown.

The chain links TRBV10-3 to TRBJ1-1; D gene ambiguous. The sequence was collected from a person aged 18-65 years who received the Ad26.COV2.S COVID-19 vaccine or a placebo. The specimen comprised peripheral blood, sampled in a trial of Ad26.COV2.S vaccine versus placebo. CDR3 sequence: CAISEGMNTEAFF. The CDR3 DNA sequence: TGTGCCATCAGTGAGGGTATGAACACTGAAGCTTTCTTT.